The table lists the clone carrying this TCR beta chain with a few counts. Its antigen is currently unknown. This record comes from a study of response to subunit inactivated influenza vaccine. Findings and caveats of the study: There was a suggestion from the authors that each seasonal influenza vaccination recruits few new T cells.

TCRdb processed the RT-PCR reads anew with MiXCR; each CDR3 protein has one entry. The data hold hundreds of thousands of distinct CDR3 sequences, with 10% to 15% observed a single time. The V and J ends lost 3 bases and 2 bases respectively, with 15 bases between them. The CDR3 is 16 residues long. Germline CDR1 is MNHEY and CDR2 is SMNVEV (reference sequence). The clonotype originates from a man aged 50-59 years who received an inactivated influenza vaccine. Sequenced material: PBMCs from blood, taken on the day of vaccination. This sequence joins TRBV27 and TRBJ2-3, with D perhaps matching TRBD1 or TRBD2 (7 bases each). The CDR3 sequence is CASSFRQGGFTDTQYF. The CDR3 region has the DNA TGTGCCAGCAGTTTCAGACAGGGAGGGTTCACAGATACGCAGTATTTT.